This T cell receptor (beta chain) stems from a study of T cell responses to AZD1222 COVID-19 vaccine (dated by TCRdb to the early 2020s). Notes on the research overall: Because spike-specific TCR depth and breadth did not differ between the two schedules, AZD1222 recipients who got a second dose at roughly 4 weeks were pooled with those who got a second dose at roughly 12 weeks. Trial participants were enrolled by age into 18-55, 56-69 and 70-plus year subgroups, with about 150, 28 and 57 TCR-sequenced participants respectively. TCR sequencing was performed for 233 trial participants, of whom about 200 were given two doses of AZD1222 and around 25 were given two doses of MenACWY control vaccine. Summary of the overall study and its limitations: After two AZD1222 doses, spike-specific TCR breadth and depth were significantly higher than at day 0 and than in MenACWY recipients. The vaccine-associated CD4 TCRs covered the entire spike protein, and the dominant responses fell in regions 160-218 and 743-854. Reportedly, almost half of the unique spike-specific TCRs recognized epitopes lying outside the regions that are mutated in the B.1.351 and B.1.1.7 variants. Conclusions about previously exposed vaccinees are limited, since just six AZD1222 recipients were seropositive for SARS-CoV-2 at baseline. The 56-69-year group was small, and its depth increase did not reach significance, likely because of low power. Participants were mostly white British and included more females than males, and it was suggested by the authors that clonal diversity may have been underestimated. Because no day 14 peak-response samples were available, repertoires were characterized only after the peak T cell response.

From cysteine to phenylalanine, the CDR3 is 17 amino acids long. The kept DNA is CDR3 alone, 51 bases in frame from the first base. The V and J ends are trimmed by 6 bases and 0 bases, leaving 17 bases between them. The germline V gene (reference sequence) gives CDR1 as LNHDA and CDR2 as SQIVND. Comments on this clone: The antigen it binds to is not known. No quality values exist for individual bases; no much larger clone is one base distant.

The sample's time point label, in plain terms: baseline before first vaccination. Samples from vaccinated people were obtained from the UK trials COV001 and COV002, which included a single-blind randomized controlled phase 2/3 trial of AZD1222 (ChAdOx1 nCoV-19) in healthy adults. For TCRbeta chain sequencing, PBMC samples were collected from trial participants at day 0 and at day 28 after the second dose. The CDR3 regions of human TCRbeta chains were analyzed by immunosequencing. The paper's data handling went like this. Repertoire TCRs were checked for matches against a reference library of SARS-CoV-2-specific TCRs that had been generated using the MIRA antigen-specificity platform. Breadth meant the fraction of unique TCRs that were SARS-CoV-2-associated, whereas depth meant the fraction of total T cells that were SARS-CoV-2-associated. Using the MIRA data, each spike-specific TCR was mapped to the spike region that the TCR reacts to and placed in a CD4 or CD8 class. Log10-transformed breadth and depth values were compared by one-way ANOVA with Sidak's multiple comparisons tests. The immuneACCESS repertoire file appears here via TCRdb, limited to in-frame rearrangements. These files lack a portion of the clones; in checked studies, under half of the deficit traces to unresolved V genes, and the cause of the others is not known. The V and J calls and clone size were taken over from that table, and D and trimming were inferred from the DNA. Within this sample are 90,000 to 120,000 clones, with 80% to 90% of them counted one time only. Of the sample, less than 9.5% falls within the top ten clones.

The sequenced sample was peripheral blood, obtained on day 0 of AZD1222 vaccination. This receptor chain uses TRBV19 and TRBJ1-4; a tentative D call is TRBD1 (5 bases match). This receptor was identified in an adult in good health. The CDR3 protein: CASRYRQSSATNEKLFF. The DNA sequence is given as TGTGCCAGTAGGTACCGACAGTCTTCTGCAACTAATGAAAAACTGTTTTTT. Extended through the reference TRBV19 and TRBJ1-4 proteins, this CDR3 yields the full variable domain: DGGITQSPKYLFRKEGQNVTLSCEQNLNHDAMYWYRQDPGQGLRLIYYSQIVNDFQKGDIAEGYSVSREKKESFPLTVTSAQKNPTAFYLCASRYRQSSATNEKLFFGSGTQLSVL.